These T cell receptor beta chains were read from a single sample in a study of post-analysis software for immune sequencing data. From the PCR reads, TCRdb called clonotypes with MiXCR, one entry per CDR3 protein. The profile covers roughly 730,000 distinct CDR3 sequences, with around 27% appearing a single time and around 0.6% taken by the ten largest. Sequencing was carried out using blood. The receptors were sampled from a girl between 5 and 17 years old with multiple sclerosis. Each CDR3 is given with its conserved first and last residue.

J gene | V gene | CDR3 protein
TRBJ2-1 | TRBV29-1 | CSVSVGNEQFF
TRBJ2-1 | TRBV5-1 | CASSLRPAQYNEQFF
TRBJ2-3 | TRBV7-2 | CASSSTEGTDTQYF
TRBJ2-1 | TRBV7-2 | CASSLPWTGEQFF
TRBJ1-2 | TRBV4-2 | CASSQDLGGRYGYTF
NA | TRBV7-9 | CASSPGVYETQYF
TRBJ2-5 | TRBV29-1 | CSVERTGAQETQYF
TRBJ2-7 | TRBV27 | CACSLDRDNEQYF
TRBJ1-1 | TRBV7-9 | CASSGGGTRTEAFF
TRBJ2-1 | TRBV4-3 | CASSQDMGLAGGREQFF
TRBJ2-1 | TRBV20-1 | CSARYSSYNEQFF
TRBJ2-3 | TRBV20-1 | CSAGGGQGTDTQYF
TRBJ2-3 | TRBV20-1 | CSARDITRGRKRTQYF
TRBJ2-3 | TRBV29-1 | CSVGQVWTDTQYF
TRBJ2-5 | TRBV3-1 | CASSEREGRETQYF
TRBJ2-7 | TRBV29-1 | CSVEVPGLAFYYEQYF
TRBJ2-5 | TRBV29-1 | CSVEDRLAGETQYF
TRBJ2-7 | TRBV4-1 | CASSEPGQGYEQYF
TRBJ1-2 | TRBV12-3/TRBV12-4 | CASSEGSWSYTF
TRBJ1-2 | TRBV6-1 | CASSESVGGDRTPYGYTF
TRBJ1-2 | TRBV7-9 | CASSLQTGVAANYGYTF
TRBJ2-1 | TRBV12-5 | CASGESSDNEQFF
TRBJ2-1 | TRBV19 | CASSSSGRTYNEQFF
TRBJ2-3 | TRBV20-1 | CSATSASGSSTDTRYF
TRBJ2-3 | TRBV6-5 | CASSYGSGTDTQYF
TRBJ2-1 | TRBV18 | CASSPGQGRASYNEQFF
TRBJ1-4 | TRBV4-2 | CASSKDSTFEKLFF
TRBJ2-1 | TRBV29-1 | CSADFRGLGYERFF
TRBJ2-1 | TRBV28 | CASSITPGGLDEQFF
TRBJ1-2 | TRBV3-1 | CASSQVKAYGYTF
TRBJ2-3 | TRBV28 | CASRRAGRLDTQYF
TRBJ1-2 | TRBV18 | CASSPDLAGTATYGYTF
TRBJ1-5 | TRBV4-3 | CASSQDLGSSAQPQHF
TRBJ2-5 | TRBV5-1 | CASSNGGLAGEETQYF
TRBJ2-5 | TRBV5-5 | CASSLISTLPGQYF
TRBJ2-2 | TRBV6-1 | CASRTVTSGAGTGELFF
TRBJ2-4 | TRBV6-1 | CASRAGTGGLLAKNIQYF
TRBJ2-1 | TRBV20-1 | CSARDRLAGLREQFF
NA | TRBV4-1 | CASSREAPGTLQETQYF
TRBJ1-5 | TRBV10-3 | CAIQDTGRSGQPQHF
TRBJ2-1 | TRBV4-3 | CASSQDRGTREFF
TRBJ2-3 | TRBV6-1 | CASREAQKQYF
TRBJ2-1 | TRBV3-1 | CASGLAGDYNEQFF
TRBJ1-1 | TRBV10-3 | CAIRESGGLTEAFF
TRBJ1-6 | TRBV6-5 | CASRTTGVDSLHF
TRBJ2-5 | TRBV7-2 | CASSSGLGSRETQYF